This T cell receptor beta chain was sequenced for a study of neurological immune-mediated disorders. TCRdb re-called the 5' RACE reads through MiXCR, storing one row per CDR3 protein. Of approximately 74,000 distinct CDR3 sequences in the sample, about 9.4% were seen once. This clonotype was seen many times. Germline V gene data show CDR1 as LNHNV and CDR2 as YYDKDF (reference sequence). The CDR3 contains 13 residues. V gave up 0 bases and J gave up 9 bases, with 9 bases separating them. The J gene is TRBJ2-4, the V gene TRBV15, with D perhaps matching TRBD1 or TRBD2 (5 bases each). This sequence was found in a man in his forties or fifties in good health. Sequencing used PBMCs. Written as DNA, the CDR3 is TGTGCCACCAGCAGAGAGGATGGGGGCATTCAGTACTTC. Encoded protein: CATSREDGGIQYF.